The 20 T cell receptor beta chains in this list originate from one sample, sequenced in a study of T cells in Graves' hyperthyroidism and ophthalmopathy. Researchers amplified the TCR beta CDR3 regions from RNA transcripts. The TCR CDR3 was amplified in a first-round RT-PCR using the HTBI primer set. TCRdb independently ran MiXCR on the multiplex PCR reads; one entry per CDR3 protein. Altogether tens of thousands of distinct CDR3 sequences are present, approximately 57% being singletons, with the ten largest covering 2.5% to 3.5%. The sequenced sample consisted of blood. The origin of the receptors is a woman aged 55-69 years with Graves' ophthalmopathy.

The chain carries TRBV29-1 and TRBJ2-1; 7 nucleotides align to TRBD2. Germline V CDR1 and CDR2: SQVTM, ANQGSEA. The CDR3 is 14 residues long. J was trimmed by 1 base and V by 7 bases; bases with no gene match: 7. The chain's CDR3 is CSAQSGVSYNEQFF. The CDR3 coding sequence is TGCAGCGCCCAGAGCGGGGTATCCTACAATGAGCAGTTCTTC.

In its sample, this clonotype was seen many times. V usage is TRBV15 and J usage is TRBJ2-5; D may correspond to TRBD1 or TRBD2 (6 bases each). Per the germline V gene, CDR1 is LNHNV and CDR2 is YYDKDF (reference sequence). This CDR3 comprises 14 residues. The germline V and J ends were trimmed by 0 bases and 5 bases, with 10 bases remaining between them. CDR3: CATSRDTGAETQYF. The CDR3 coding sequence is TGTGCCACCAGCAGAGATACGGGGGCTGAGACCCAGTACTTC.

This clonotype was seen at least ten times. The chain links TRBV12-3 or TRBV12-4 to TRBJ2-7; 8 bases align to TRBD2. This CDR3 has 17 amino acids. V shed 0 bases and J 0 bases; nucleotides not matched to a gene: 7. The CDR3 here is CASSLAEGTSHSYEQYF. In DNA form, the CDR3 reads TGTGCCAGCAGTTTAGCAGAGGGGACTAGTCACTCCTACGAGCAGTACTTC.

In its sample, this clonotype ranks as medium-sized. This chain uses TRBV24-1 with TRBJ2-1; TRBD2 might be the D (5 bases). This CDR3 is built from 13 residues. Deletions cut 3 bases from V and 7 bases from J, with 9 bases between. Looked up from germline, CDR1 is KGHDR and CDR2 is SFDVKD. The CDR3 nucleotides are TGTGCCACCAGTGATCGTAGGAGGAATGAGCAGTTCTTC. It is translated as CATSDRRRNEQFF.

The DNA of the CDR3 is TGTGCCAGCAGCGGGGACAGGGGGCTCGAGCAGTACTTC. This translates into CASSGDRGLEQYF. This chain uses TRBV2 with TRBJ2-7; 12 bases match TRBD1. Trimming took 6 bases from V and 6 from J; bases not matched to a gene: 3. CDR1 and CDR2 from the germline V gene are SNHLY and FYNNEI. The CDR3 sequence is 13 residues long. The variable domain in full, with the rest retrieved from reference TRBV2 and TRBJ2-7, is EPEVTQTPSHQVTQMGQEVILRCVPISNHLYFYWYRQILGQKVEFLVSFYNNEISEKSEIFDDQFSVERPDGSNFTLKIRSTKLEDSAMYFCASSGDRGLEQYFGPGTRLTVT.

This clonotype occurred many times. The chain joins TRBV12-3 or TRBV12-4 to TRBJ2-1, with TRBD1 matching 8 bases. The trim removed 6 bases at V and 4 bases at J, leaving 5 bases unmatched. CDR3 size: 14 residues. The CDR3 bases are TGTGCCAGCAGCCAGGGACAGGTTTACAATGAGCAGTTCTTC. Translation gives CASSQGQVYNEQFF.

The CDR3 reads CASSPQLGETGELFF. The CDR3 nucleotides read TGTGCCAGCTCCCCCCAACTAGGGGAAACCGGGGAGCTGTTTTTT. This chain joins TRBV18 and TRBJ2-2; either TRBD1 or TRBD2 may fit D (5 bases each). This CDR3 comprises 15 residues. Trimming took 6 bases from V and 5 from J, leaving 16 bases between them. Germline CDR1 and CDR2: KGHSH and LQKENI.

On this clonotype itself: The germline gene is not matched at one end of the junction; a read error may be the cause. The gene calls are TRBV19 and TRBJ2-3; D is perhaps TRBD1 (5 bases). The germline CDR1 and CDR2 sequences are LNHDA and SQIVND (reference sequence). This CDR3 spans 15 amino acids. CDR3 protein: CASSEPWGGTNTQYF. CDR3 DNA sequence: TGTGCCAGTAGTGAGCCTTGGGGCGGCACAAATACGCAATATTTT.

In its sample, this clonotype was seen a few times. This could be a read error, since a much larger clone is one nucleotide away. The chain recombines TRBV28 with TRBJ1-1; D ambiguous. Deletions cut 8 bases from V and 3 bases from J, with 7 bases between. The CDR3 is made up of 11 amino acids. Per the germline V gene, CDR1 is MDHEN and CDR2 is SYDVKM. CDR3 in DNA: TGTGCCAGCGGCCCGGACACTGAAGCTTTCTTT. Translated: CASGPDTEAFF.

This clonotype was picked up many times. Since a much larger clone is just one base distant, this may be a read error. This CDR3 reads CASGPLSGGYTF. The CDR3 nucleotides are TGTGCCAGCGGTCCGCTATCTGGTGGCTACACCTTC. V is TRBV12-3 or TRBV12-4 and J is TRBJ1-2; D not resolved. There are 12 residues in the CDR3. V shed 8 bases and J shed 7 bases, with 14 bases lying between them.

This clonotype came up many times. Here the CDR3 DNA reads TGCAGTGCTAGACGACCGTCCGTCGGGACAGGTAATCAGCCCCAGCATTTT. Its translation is CSARRPSVGTGNQPQHF. This rearrangement joins TRBV20-1 to TRBJ1-5, with 8 bases identical to TRBD1. The CDR3 is 17 residues long. V lost 2 bases and J lost 4; bases outside the gene matches: 13. Germline CDR1 reads DFQATT; CDR2 reads SNEGSKA (reference sequence).

The chain uses TRBV2 and TRBJ2-7; D is possibly TRBD1 (6 bases). V shed 6 bases and J shed 3 bases, with 21 bases lying between them. Looked up from germline, CDR1 is SNHLY and CDR2 is FYNNEI. CDR3 length: 16 residues. In nucleotides, the CDR3 is TGTGCCAGCAGCGAGCCCATTAGGGACAAGAACTACGAGCAGTACTTC. Its translation: CASSEPIRDKNYEQYF. The full variable domain, rest sourced from reference TRBV2 and TRBJ2-7, is EPEVTQTPSHQVTQMGQEVILRCVPISNHLYFYWYRQILGQKVEFLVSFYNNEISEKSEIFDDQFSVERPDGSNFTLKIRSTKLEDSAMYFCASSEPIRDKNYEQYFGPGTRLTVT.

The chain joins TRBV6-1 to TRBJ1-3; the D is unclear. Looked up from germline, CDR1 is MNHNS and CDR2 is SASEGT. The CDR3 spans 12 residues. The CDR3: CATGSSGNTIYF. The CDR3 region has the DNA TGTGCTACGGGTTCCTCTGGAAACACCATATATTTT.

A word on this clonotype: A junction boundary mismatches the germline segment, possibly from a read error. This chain joins TRBV7-2 and TRBJ2-5; no definite D call. The CDR3 is 14 residues long. Per germline, CDR1 SGHTA and CDR2 FQGNSA. CDR3 nucleotides: TGTCCCAGCAGCCCGAGAGTAAGCCAAGAGACCCAGTACTTC. This codes for CPSSPRVSQETQYF.

This chain joins TRBV7-6 and TRBJ2-3; TRBD2 matches at 16 bases. This CDR3 is built from 16 residues. Germline V lookup: CDR1 SGHVS, CDR2 FNYEAQ. J was trimmed by 4 bases and V by 5 bases; bases with no gene match: 3. CDR3: CASSRGTSGGADTQYF. The CDR3 coding sequence is TGTGCCAGCAGCCGGGGGACTAGCGGGGGGGCAGATACGCAGTATTTT.

The chain recombines TRBV7-6 with TRBJ2-1; D gene unclear. CDR3 length: 13 amino acids. CDR1 and CDR2 from the germline V gene are SGHVS and FNYEAQ. Trimming stripped 1 base from V and 8 bases from J, with 9 bases between. DNA for the CDR3: TGTGCCAGCAGCTTAGAACAGCCCTATGAGCAGTTCTTC. Its translation: CASSLEQPYEQFF.

V is TRBV7-3 and J is TRBJ2-1; 7 bases match TRBD2. CDR1 is SGHTA and CDR2 is FQGTGA in the germline V gene. Losses at the gene ends were 7 bases for V and 1 base for J; bases not matched to a gene: 7. This CDR3 contains 15 residues. As DNA, the CDR3 is TGTGCCAGCAACCACCAGGGACTATCCTACAATGAGCAGTTCTTC. It encodes CASNHQGLSYNEQFF.

J is TRBJ2-3 and V is TRBV29-1; 13 positions match TRBD2. Unmatched junction bases numbered 5, after V lost 6 bases and J lost 2 bases. Germline V gene data show CDR1 as SQVTM and CDR2 as ANQGSEA. The CDR3 is 15 residues long. DNA for the CDR3: TGCAGCGTACTCGGACTAGCGGGAGACACAGATACGCAGTATTTT. It translates to CSVLGLAGDTDTQYF.

This clonotype was detected many times. V is TRBV5-1 and J is TRBJ1-1; tentative D call: TRBD1 (5 bases). CDR1 SGHRS and CDR2 YFSETQ come from the germline V gene. CDR3 size: 14 residues. The V end was cut by 5 bases, the J end by 3 bases, with 14 bases between. The CDR3 is CASRVGLGDTEAFF. CDR3 nucleotides: TGCGCCAGCAGGGTCGGGTTAGGGGACACTGAAGCTTTCTTT. Combining the CDR3 with reference TRBV5-1 and TRBJ1-1 gives the whole variable domain KAGVTQTPRYLIKTRGQQVTLSCSPISGHRSVSWYQQTPGQGLQFLFEYFSETQRNKGNFPGRFSGRQFSNSRSEMNVSTLELGDSALYLCASRVGLGDTEAFFGQGTRLTVV.

The rearrangement joins TRBV10-3 to TRBJ1-2; tentative D call: TRBD1 (5 bases). The V end lost 3 bases, the J end lost 3 bases, and 5 bases lay between the germline ends. The CDR3 is 12 residues long. Germline V lookup: CDR1 ENHRY, CDR2 SYGVKD. The CDR3 DNA sequence: TGTGCCATCAGTGACAGGGACTATGGCTACACCTTC. Amino acid sequence: CAISDRDYGYTF.